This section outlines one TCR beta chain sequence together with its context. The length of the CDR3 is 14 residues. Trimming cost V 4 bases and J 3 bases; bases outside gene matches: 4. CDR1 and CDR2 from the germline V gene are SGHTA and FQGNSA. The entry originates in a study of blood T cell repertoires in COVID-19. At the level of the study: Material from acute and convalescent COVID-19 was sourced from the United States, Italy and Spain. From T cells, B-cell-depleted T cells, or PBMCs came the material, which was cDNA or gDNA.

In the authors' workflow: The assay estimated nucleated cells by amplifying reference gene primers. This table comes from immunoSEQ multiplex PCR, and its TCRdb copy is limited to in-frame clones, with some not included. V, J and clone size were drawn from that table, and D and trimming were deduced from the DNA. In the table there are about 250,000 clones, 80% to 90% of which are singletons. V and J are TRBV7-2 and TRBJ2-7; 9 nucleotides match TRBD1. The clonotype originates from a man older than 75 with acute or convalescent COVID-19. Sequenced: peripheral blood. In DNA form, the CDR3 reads TGTGCCAGCAGCTACCGGGACAGGGACTACGAGCAGTACTTC. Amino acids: CASSYRDRDYEQYF.